This TCR beta chain was obtained from a study of T-cell reconstitution after alpha-beta-depleted transplantation in children. This clonotype was seen once. Its antigen is not known. This CDR3 comprises 13 residues. V was trimmed by 5 bases and J by 11 bases, leaving 18 bases between them. General study findings and limits: Among T cells one year after transplant, newly produced cells accounted for most counts and diversity. Expanded clones from the graft, numbering several hundred, reportedly supplied alpha-beta T cells about two months after transplant.

Unique molecular identifiers were built into the TCRbeta library. TCRdb called the PCR reads again in MiXCR, with one record for every CDR3 protein. The sample has approximately 85,000 distinct CDR3 sequences, about 16% seen once. The chain is built from TRBV12-3 or TRBV12-4 and TRBJ1-1; D might be TRBD1 (5 bases). The sequencing used PBMCs, mostly from graft donor cells, collected 180 days after TCRalphabeta/CD19-depleted stem cell transplant. The origin of this receptor is a male patient aged 2-10 years who had a stem cell transplant for acute lymphoblastic leukemia, so the T cells may come from the graft donor. In DNA, the CDR3 is TGTGCCAGCAGTCAAGGGTGGACATCCTCCGCTTTCTTT. Translating gives CASSQGWTSSAFF.